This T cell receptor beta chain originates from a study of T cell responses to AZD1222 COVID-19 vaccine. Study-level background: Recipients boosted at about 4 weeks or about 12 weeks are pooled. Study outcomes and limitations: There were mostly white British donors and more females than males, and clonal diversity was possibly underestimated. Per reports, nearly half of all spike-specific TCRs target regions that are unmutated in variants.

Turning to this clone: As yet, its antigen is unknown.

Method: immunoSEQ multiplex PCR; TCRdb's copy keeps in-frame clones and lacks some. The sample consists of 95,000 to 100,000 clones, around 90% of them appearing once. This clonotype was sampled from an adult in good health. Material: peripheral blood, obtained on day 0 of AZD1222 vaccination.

The CDR3 sequence is CASSQDLQGGYTF. CDR3 sequence (DNA): TGTGCCAGCAGCCAAGATCTTCAGGGCGGCTACACCTTC. This chain uses TRBV4-2 with TRBJ1-2; D perhaps matches TRBD1 (5 bases). The V end lost 0 bases, the J end lost 8 bases, and 10 bases lay between the germline ends. CDR3 size: 13 residues. The germline CDR1 and CDR2 sequences are LGHNA and YNFKEQ.